This paragraph reports one T cell receptor (beta chain). Trimming left V 5 bases short and J 6 bases short, with 13 bases between. Germline CDR1 reads GTSNPN; CDR2 reads SVGIG (reference sequence). This CDR3 spans 12 amino acids. The table came from immunoSEQ multiplex PCR; TCRdb's copy has only in-frame clones and leaves some out. This table holds about 65,000 clones, roughly nine tenths found once. The data were obtained in a study of control samples from healthy donors and cancer patients. Source material: PBMCs. The receptor's source is a woman in her forties or fifties with colorectal cancer. This chain links TRBV30 with TRBJ1-2; D unclear. The CDR3 loop reads CAWGRPENGYTF. CDR3 in DNA: TGTGCCTGGGGCCGCCCGGAGAATGGCTACACCTTC.